This TCR beta chain is drawn from a study of T cell clonality in common variable immunodeficiency. Study observations and caveats: In common variable immunodeficiency, TCR beta chains reportedly carried fewer deletions and N-nucleotide insertions. TCRbeta clonality was increased in CVID versus healthy controls.

Using immunoSEQ multiplex PCR, the repertoire was profiled, and TCRdb retains in-frame clones only, with some absent. This repertoire comprises some 16,000 clones; its ten largest clones make up 4.9%. Diagnosis required reduced IgG, IgA and/or IgM with specific antibody deficiency. CVID subjects were neither ill nor on immunomodulatory or immunosuppressive medication at sampling. Heparinized whole blood, 5 to 8 ml, came from each donor. V was clipped by 2 bases and J by 9 bases, with 8 bases between them. Germline V CDR1 and CDR2: SGHAT, FQNNGV. This CDR3 region has 13 residues. As regards this clone: The antigen remains unidentified. The read falls 3 residues short of the CDR3 end, and the missing part is taken from the germline J gene.

The TCR sequence derives from a human donor with common variable immunodeficiency. The chain joins TRBV11-2 to TRBJ1-6, with a weak D call TRBD1 (6 bases). Sequencing was carried out using peripheral blood mononuclear cells. The sequenced CDR3 bases are TGTGCCAGCAGCTTAACAGGGCCTTCACCC. Residues: CASSLTGPSP. In full, the CDR3 reads CASSLTGPSPLHF.